Below are 19 T cell receptor beta chains sequenced from a single sample in a study of T cells in Graves' hyperthyroidism and ophthalmopathy. Amplification yielded TCR beta CDR3 regions, with RNA transcripts as the source. The HTBI primer set was used in a first-round RT-PCR of the TCR CDR3. One entry per CDR3 protein, called by TCRdb with MiXCR from the multiplex PCR reads. The data contain approximately 430,000 distinct CDR3 sequences, roughly 14% of them seen just once; the ten biggest clones take up under 15%. Sequenced input: blood. The receptors come from a man aged 18 to 30 with Graves' ophthalmopathy.

V and J are TRBV27 and TRBJ2-7; 12 bases fit TRBD1. The CDR3 spans 15 residues. Germline V gene sequence: CDR1 MNHEY, CDR2 SMNVEV (reference sequence). V lost 8 bases, J lost 0 bases, and 5 bases stayed unmatched. CDR3: CASGTGGPISYEQYF. CDR3 DNA: TGTGCCAGCGGGACAGGGGGCCCAATCTCCTACGAGCAGTACTTC.

This clonotype was observed many times. This sequence joins TRBV12-3 or TRBV12-4 and TRBJ1-1; 7 positions agree with TRBD1. V was pared by 7 bases and J by 3 bases, with 17 bases of the junction left unmatched. There are 17 residues in the CDR3. The CDR3 region has the DNA TGTGCCAGCACAACGACCCCTGGGACAGCTGGGGACACTGAAGCTTTCTTT. Its translation: CASTTTPGTAGDTEAFF.

This clonotype was seen repeatedly, ten times or more. The J gene is TRBJ2-7, the V gene TRBV28, with TRBD1 matching over 9 bases. The CDR3 has 14 residues. V lost 3 bases to trimming and J lost 3 bases; unmatched junction nucleotides: 3. Germline CDR1 reads MDHEN; CDR2 reads SYDVKM. CDR3 sequence: CASSLGTGRYEQYF. In nucleotides, the CDR3 is TGTGCCAGCAGTTTGGGGACAGGGCGCTACGAGCAGTACTTC.

This clonotype was detected a few times. The rearrangement uses TRBV6-1 and TRBJ2-3; D not certain. CDR1 MNHNS and CDR2 SASEGT come from the germline V gene. Trimming took 1 base from V and 0 from J, leaving 5 bases between them. CDR3 length: 14 amino acids. In DNA form, the CDR3 reads TGTGCCAGCAGTGAAGGGATTAGCACAGATACGCAGTATTTT. It yields the protein CASSEGISTDTQYF.

The J gene is TRBJ2-5, the V gene TRBV9; 10 bases map to TRBD1. CDR3 length: 15 residues. CDR1 SGDLS and CDR2 YYNGEE come from the germline V gene. V dropped 4 bases and J dropped 7; count of bases not matched to a gene: 10. The CDR3 loop is CASSQTTGGLGTQYF. Written as DNA, the CDR3 is TGTGCCAGCAGCCAAACGACAGGGGGCTTGGGGACCCAGTACTTC. Using reference TRBV9 and TRBJ2-5 for the parts outside the CDR3, the full variable domain is DSGVTQTPKHLITATGQRVTLRCSPRSGDLSVYWYQQSLDQGLQFLIQYYNGEERAKGNILERFSAQQFPDLHSELNLSSLELGDSALYFCASSQTTGGLGTQYFGPGTRLLVL.

The J gene is TRBJ2-3, the V gene TRBV10-1; 9 bases are shared with TRBD2. V dropped 2 bases and J dropped 4; count of bases not matched to a gene: 7. Germline V gene lookup returns CDR1 WNHNN and CDR2 SYGVQD (reference sequence). This CDR3 spans 16 amino acids. CDR3 in DNA: TGCGCCAGCAGTGAGGGGGTAGCGGGGGCTTCAGATACGCAGTATTTT. This sequence encodes CASSEGVAGASDTQYF.

This clonotype was counted at least ten times. The chain uses TRBV2 and TRBJ1-2; D is unclear. Trimming shortened V by 8 bases and J by 5 bases, and 15 bases separated the two germline ends. Germline-derived CDR1 and CDR2 are SNHLY and FYNNEI. The CDR3 has 13 amino acids. The CDR3 is CASRYRSGYGYTF. The CDR3 coding sequence is TGTGCCAGCCGTTACCGCTCCGGGTATGGCTACACCTTC.

Ten or more counts support this clonotype. The CDR3 sequence is CASRTVRANEKLFF. CDR3 bases: TGTGCCAGCAGGACAGTTCGAGCTAATGAAAAACTGTTTTTT. The chain links TRBV28 to TRBJ1-4; D is perhaps TRBD1 (5 bases). Deletions cut 6 bases from V and 3 bases from J, with 11 bases between. The CDR3 is 14 amino acids. Germline CDR1 is MDHEN and CDR2 is SYDVKM.

This clonotype was observed at least ten times. This chain joins TRBV19 and TRBJ1-2; D call uncertain. The CDR3 has 14 residues. Germline values: CDR1 LNHDA, CDR2 SQIVND (reference sequence). Trimming removed 7 bases from V and 2 bases from J, with 14 bases in between. CDR3 nucleotide sequence: TGTGCCAGTAAGCAGAGCCTGAACAACTATGGCTACACCTTC. Residues: CASKQSLNNYGYTF.

This clonotype has a count of ten or more. The chain recombines TRBV7-9 with TRBJ2-1, with 7 positions matching TRBD1. This CDR3 spans 15 amino acids. Per the germline V gene, CDR1 is SEHNR and CDR2 is FQNEAQ (reference sequence). V was pared by 6 bases and J by 8 bases, with 13 bases of the junction left unmatched. This CDR3 is CASSYRGEGLDEQFF. CDR3 DNA sequence: TGTGCCAGCAGTTACAGGGGCGAAGGGTTGGATGAGCAGTTCTTC. Filled out from reference TRBV7-9 and TRBJ2-1, the complete variable domain reads DTGVSQNPRHKITKRGQNVTFRCDPISEHNRLYWYRQTLGQGPEFLTYFQNEAQLEKSRLLSDRFSAERPKGSFSTLEIQRTEQGDSAMYLCASSYRGEGLDEQFFGPGTRLTVL.

This clonotype was counted a few times. The rearrangement uses TRBV6-1 and TRBJ2-1, with D possibly being TRBD2 (5 bases). Germline CDR1 MNHNS, CDR2 SASEGT. The CDR3 consists of 15 residues. Trimming pared 6 bases from V and 7 bases from J, leaving 19 bases between. The CDR3 nucleotides read TGTGCCAGCAGCCTGGACTCCTGGTATAGTAATGAGCAGTTCTTC. Translated: CASSLDSWYSNEQFF.

In its sample, this clonotype was seen a few times. The chain uses TRBV20-1 and TRBJ2-2; perhaps TRBD1 as D (6 bases). The germline V gene has CDR1 DFQATT and CDR2 SNEGSKA (reference sequence). Trimming left V 3 bases short and J 6 bases short, with 11 bases between. The CDR3 runs 13 residues. CDR3 loop: CSARYRVPGELFF. The CDR3 DNA sequence: TGCAGTGCTAGGTACAGGGTGCCCGGGGAGCTGTTTTTT.

To note about this clonotype: A much larger clone lies one base from this, so it may be a read error. The chain carries TRBV7-9 and TRBJ2-7; maybe TRBD1 (5 bases). Germline-derived CDR1 and CDR2 are SEHNR and FQNEAQ (reference sequence). The CDR3 has 17 amino acids. This chain's CDR3 is CASSDSTPRTSTYEQHF. The DNA of the CDR3 is TGTGCCAGCAGCGATAGTACCCCCCGGACATCGACCTACGAGCAGCACTTC.

This clonotype occurred many times. The gene calls are TRBV2 and TRBJ2-3, with TRBD1 matching 7 bases. The CDR3 extends over 13 amino acids. Looked up from germline, CDR1 is SNHLY and CDR2 is FYNNEI. J was trimmed by 3 bases and V by 6 bases; bases with no gene match: 3. CDR3 protein: CASRGQPTDTQYF. CDR3 nucleotide sequence: TGTGCCAGCAGGGGACAGCCGACAGATACGCAGTATTTT.

The table lists this clonotype with a few counts. The V and J genes are TRBV4-2 and TRBJ2-2; D assignment may be TRBD1 or TRBD2 (5 bases each). The CDR3 runs to 16 residues. Trimming shortened V by 0 bases and J by 6 bases, and 14 bases separated the two germline ends. Germline values: CDR1 LGHNA, CDR2 YNFKEQ. This CDR3 is CASSQDGTSRAGELFF. For the CDR3, the DNA is TGTGCCAGCAGCCAAGATGGGACCTCCCGGGCCGGGGAGCTGTTTTTT.

The chain combines TRBV3-1 with TRBJ1-3; TRBD1 aligns across 10 bases. The CDR3 spans 16 residues. Germline V gene lookup returns CDR1 LGHDT and CDR2 YNNKEL (reference sequence). Losses at the gene ends were 2 bases for V and 5 bases for J; bases not matched to a gene: 6. The CDR3 is CASSQLWDRGRNTIYF. CDR3 DNA: TGTGCCAGCAGCCAATTATGGGACAGGGGAAGAAACACCATATATTTT.

This clonotype showed up just a few times. The chain is built from TRBV15 and TRBJ2-2; D is perhaps TRBD2 (6 bases). The CDR3 has 15 amino acids. V was clipped by 0 bases and J by 4 bases, with 9 bases between them. Germline V gene sequence: CDR1 LNHNV, CDR2 YYDKDF (reference sequence). For the CDR3, the DNA is TGTGCCACCAGCAGAGAGGAGGGTAGCACCGGGGAGCTGTTTTTT. This encodes CATSREEGSTGELFF.

This clonotype was detected ten times or more. The J gene is TRBJ2-5, the V gene TRBV2; 10 bases line up with TRBD2. The V and J ends lost 2 bases and 4 bases, in that order; junction bases with no gene match: 7. Looked up from germline, CDR1 is SNHLY and CDR2 is FYNNEI. The CDR3 extends over 16 amino acids. The CDR3 is CASSEMASGRIETQYF. In DNA form, the CDR3 reads TGTGCCAGCAGTGAAATGGCTAGCGGGAGAATAGAGACCCAGTACTTC.

This clonotype was detected only a few times. The chain recombines TRBV11-3 with TRBJ1-4, with a tentative D call TRBD1 (6 bases). The length of the CDR3 is 14 residues. The germline gives CDR1 SGHNT, CDR2 YENEEA. V lost 5 bases, J lost 8 bases, and 15 bases lay in between. The CDR3 is CASSEGGSGEKLFF. CDR3 sequence (DNA): TGTGCCAGCAGCGAAGGGGGGTCGGGCGAAAAACTGTTTTTT. The full variable domain, its missing parts supplied by reference TRBV11-3 and TRBJ1-4, is EAGVVQSPRYKIIEKKQPVAFWCNPISGHNTLYWYLQNLGQGPELLIRYENEEAVDDSQLPKDRFSAERLKGVDSTLKIQPAELGDSAVYLCASSEGGSGEKLFFGSGTQLSVL.